This T cell receptor beta chain was recorded in a study of cytomegalovirus exposure and HLA in healthy donors. Broader study findings: According to the study, 160 or so TCR beta chains were cytomegalovirus-associated. While the bulk of TCR sequences proved rare, some public TCRs turned up in many donors.

Assay: immunoSEQ multiplex PCR; the TCRdb copy retains only in-frame clones and omits some. The sample includes 200,000 to 250,000 clones, around 80% of them seen just once. The germline V and J ends were trimmed by 5 bases and 0 bases, with 8 bases remaining between them. The CDR3 has 14 amino acids. Per the germline V gene, CDR1 is LNHDA and CDR2 is SQIVND (reference sequence). The donors were part of the 120-subject validation cohort, which stood apart from the approximately 630-subject first cohort. This clone was seen more than once but under ten times. Its target is not known. This sequence joins TRBV19 and TRBJ1-5, with D possibly being TRBD1 (5 bases). The receptor was isolated from a woman in her thirties in good health and CMV-seropositive. The sample taken for sequencing was PBMCs. The CDR3 sequence is CASSAGLSNQPQHF. The CDR3 nucleotides read TGTGCCAGTAGTGCGGGACTTAGCAATCAGCCCCAGCATTTT.